Many counts were recorded for the clone carrying this TCR beta chain. CDR1 is GTSNPN, CDR2 SVGIG, per germline (reference sequence). Unmatched junction bases numbered 9, after V lost 7 bases and J lost 6 bases. The CDR3 length is 13 residues. These data are taken from a study of metastatic and nonmetastatic thyroid tumors. Looking at the study overall: Across peripheral blood and tumor or nodule tissue samples taken from malignant and benign thyroid patients, the repertoires were compared with one another.

TCRdb re-called the PCR reads through MiXCR. This sample carries about 38,000 clones, less than 60% of them seen once, and the ten largest clones take around 24%. Until they underwent thyroid surgery, no patient had received any treatment. The origin of this receptor is a male donor with papillary thyroid cancer or a benign thyroid nodule (not recorded which). Some clones in this sample may be carry-over from other donors' samples. Sequencing used tumor tissue. The chain recombines TRBV30 with TRBJ1-2, with 9 bases fitting TRBD1. CDR3 in DNA: TGTGCCTTCGATCCGGGACAGGGACATGGCTACACCTTC. Its translation: CAFDPGQGHGYTF.